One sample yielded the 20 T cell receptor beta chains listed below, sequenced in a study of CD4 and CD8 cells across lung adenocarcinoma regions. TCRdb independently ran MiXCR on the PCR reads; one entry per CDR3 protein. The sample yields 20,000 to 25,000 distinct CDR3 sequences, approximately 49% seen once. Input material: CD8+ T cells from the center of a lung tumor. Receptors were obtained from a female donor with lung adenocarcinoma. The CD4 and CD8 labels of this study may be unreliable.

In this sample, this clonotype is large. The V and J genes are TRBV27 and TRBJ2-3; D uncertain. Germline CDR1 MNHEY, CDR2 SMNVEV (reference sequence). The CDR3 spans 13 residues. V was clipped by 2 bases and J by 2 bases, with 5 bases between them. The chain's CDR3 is CASSLRLTDTQYF. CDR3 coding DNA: TGTGCCAGCAGTTTACGACTCACAGATACGCAGTATTTT.

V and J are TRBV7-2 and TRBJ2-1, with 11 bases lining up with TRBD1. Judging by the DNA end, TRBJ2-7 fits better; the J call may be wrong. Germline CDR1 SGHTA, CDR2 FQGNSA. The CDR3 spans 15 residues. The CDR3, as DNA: TGTGCCAGCAGCCTCGGGGGGACAGGGGGGTACGAGCAGTACTTC. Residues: CASSLGGTGGYEQYF.

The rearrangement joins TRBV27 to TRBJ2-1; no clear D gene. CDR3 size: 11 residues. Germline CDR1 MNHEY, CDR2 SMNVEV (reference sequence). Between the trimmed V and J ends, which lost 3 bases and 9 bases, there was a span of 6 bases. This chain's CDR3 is CASSFEFEQFF. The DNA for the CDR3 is TGTGCCAGCAGTTTTGAGTTTGAGCAGTTCTTC.

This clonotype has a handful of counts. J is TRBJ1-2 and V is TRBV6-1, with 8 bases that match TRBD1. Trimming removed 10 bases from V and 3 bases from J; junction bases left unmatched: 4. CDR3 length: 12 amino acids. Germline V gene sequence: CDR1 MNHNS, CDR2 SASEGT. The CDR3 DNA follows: TGTGCCACCCAGGGGGCGGACTATGGCTACACCTTC. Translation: CATQGADYGYTF.

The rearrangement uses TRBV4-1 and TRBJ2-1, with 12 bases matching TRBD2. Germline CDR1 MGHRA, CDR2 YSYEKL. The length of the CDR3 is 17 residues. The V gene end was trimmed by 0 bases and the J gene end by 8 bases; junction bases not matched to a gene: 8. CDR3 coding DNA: TGCGCCAGCAGCCAAGAGGCACTAGCGGGAGGCGGGGATGAGCAGTTCTTC. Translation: CASSQEALAGGGDEQFF.

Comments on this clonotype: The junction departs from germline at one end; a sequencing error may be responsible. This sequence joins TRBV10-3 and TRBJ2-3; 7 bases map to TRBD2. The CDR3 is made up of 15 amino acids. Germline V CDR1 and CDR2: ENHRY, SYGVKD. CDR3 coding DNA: TGTGCCCTGGGCGTACAAGCGGGGAGCACAGAGACGCAGTTTTTT. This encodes CALGVQAGSTETQFF.

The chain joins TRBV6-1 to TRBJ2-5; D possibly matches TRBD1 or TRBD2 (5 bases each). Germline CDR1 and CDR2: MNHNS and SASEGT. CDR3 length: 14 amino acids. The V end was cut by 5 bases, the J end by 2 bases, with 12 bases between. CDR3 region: CASSRDGDQETQYF. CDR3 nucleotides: TGTGCCAGCAGTAGGGACGGGGATCAAGAGACCCAGTACTTC.

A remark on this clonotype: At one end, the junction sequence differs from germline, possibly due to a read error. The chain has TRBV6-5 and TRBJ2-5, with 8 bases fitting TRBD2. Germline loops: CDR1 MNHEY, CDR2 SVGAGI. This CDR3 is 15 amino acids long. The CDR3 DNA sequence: TGTGCCAGCAGTTACCGGGGGGGTTACACAGAGACGCAGTACTTC. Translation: CASSYRGGYTETQYF.

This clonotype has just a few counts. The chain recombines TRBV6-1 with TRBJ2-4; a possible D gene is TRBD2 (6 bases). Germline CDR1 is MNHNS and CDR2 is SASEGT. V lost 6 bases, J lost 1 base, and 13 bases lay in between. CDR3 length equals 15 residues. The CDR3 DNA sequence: TGTGCCAGCAGCACTACTAGCCCGGCCAAAAACATTCAGTACTTC. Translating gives CASSTTSPAKNIQYF.

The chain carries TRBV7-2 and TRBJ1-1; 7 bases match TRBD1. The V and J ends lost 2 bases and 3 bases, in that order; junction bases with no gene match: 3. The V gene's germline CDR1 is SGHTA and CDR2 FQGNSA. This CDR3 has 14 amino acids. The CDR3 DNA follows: TGTGCCAGCAGCTTATCGACAGGGCACACTGAAGCTTTCTTT. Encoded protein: CASSLSTGHTEAFF.

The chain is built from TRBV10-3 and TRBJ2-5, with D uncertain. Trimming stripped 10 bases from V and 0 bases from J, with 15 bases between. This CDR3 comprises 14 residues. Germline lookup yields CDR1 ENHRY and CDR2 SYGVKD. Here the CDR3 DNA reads TGTGCCACCAAGGTCGGCCGTGACCAAGAGACCCAGTACTTC. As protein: CATKVGRDQETQYF.

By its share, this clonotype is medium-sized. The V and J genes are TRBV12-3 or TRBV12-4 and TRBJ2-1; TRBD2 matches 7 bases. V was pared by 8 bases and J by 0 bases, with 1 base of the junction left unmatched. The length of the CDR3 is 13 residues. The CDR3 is CASGGSSYNEQFF. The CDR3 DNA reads TGTGCCAGCGGCGGGAGCTCCTACAATGAGCAGTTCTTC.

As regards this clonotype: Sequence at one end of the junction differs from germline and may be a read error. CDR3 region: CVSSKGTSGSFPYEQYF. In DNA, the CDR3 is TGTGTCAGCAGTAAAGGGACTAGCGGGAGTTTCCCATACGAGCAGTACTTC. The chain has TRBV6-1 and TRBJ2-5; 14 positions agree with TRBD2. The DNA end is a closer match to TRBJ2-7, so the J assignment may be wrong. This CDR3 has 17 residues. Per germline, CDR1 MNHNS and CDR2 SASEGT.

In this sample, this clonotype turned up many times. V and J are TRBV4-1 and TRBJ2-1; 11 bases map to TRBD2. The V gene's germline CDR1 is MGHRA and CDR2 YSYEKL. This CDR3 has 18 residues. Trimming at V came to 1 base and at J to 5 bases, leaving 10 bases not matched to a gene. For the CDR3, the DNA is TGCGCCAGCAGCCAAGGACGGACCGGGACTAGCGGTCACAATGAGCAGTTCTTC. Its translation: CASSQGRTGTSGHNEQFF.

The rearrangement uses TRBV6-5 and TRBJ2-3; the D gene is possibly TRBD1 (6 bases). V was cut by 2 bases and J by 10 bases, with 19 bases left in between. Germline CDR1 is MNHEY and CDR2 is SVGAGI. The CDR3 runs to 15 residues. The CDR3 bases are TGTGCCAGCAGTTACGAGGCTGTGAGGACAGAGGCGCAGTATTTT. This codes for CASSYEAVRTEAQYF.

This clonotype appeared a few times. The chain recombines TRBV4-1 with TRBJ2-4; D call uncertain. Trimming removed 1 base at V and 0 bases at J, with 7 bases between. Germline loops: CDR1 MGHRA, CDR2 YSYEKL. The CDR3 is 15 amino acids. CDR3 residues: CASSQAPLAKNIQYF. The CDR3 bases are TGCGCCAGCAGCCAAGCTCCTCTAGCCAAAAACATTCAGTACTTC.

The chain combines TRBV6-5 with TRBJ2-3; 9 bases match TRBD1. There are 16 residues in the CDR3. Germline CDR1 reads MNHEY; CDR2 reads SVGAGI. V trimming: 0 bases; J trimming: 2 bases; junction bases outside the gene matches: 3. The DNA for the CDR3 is TGTGCCAGCAGTTACTCACAGGGGGCTAACACAGATACGCAGTATTTT. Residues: CASSYSQGANTDTQYF.

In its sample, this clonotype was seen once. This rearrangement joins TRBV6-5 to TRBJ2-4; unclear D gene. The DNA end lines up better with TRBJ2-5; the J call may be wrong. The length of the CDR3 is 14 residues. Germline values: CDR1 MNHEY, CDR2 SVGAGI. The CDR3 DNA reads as TGTGCCAGCAGCTATTGGCGTGAGATAGAGACCCAGTACTTC. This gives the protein CASSYWREIETQYF.

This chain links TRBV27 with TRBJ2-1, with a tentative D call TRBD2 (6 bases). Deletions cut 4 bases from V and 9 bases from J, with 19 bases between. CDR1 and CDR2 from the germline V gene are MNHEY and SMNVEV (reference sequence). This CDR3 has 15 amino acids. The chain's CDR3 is CASSSATRTVPEQFF. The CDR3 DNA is TGTGCCAGCAGTTCAGCGACTAGGACCGTCCCTGAGCAGTTCTTC.

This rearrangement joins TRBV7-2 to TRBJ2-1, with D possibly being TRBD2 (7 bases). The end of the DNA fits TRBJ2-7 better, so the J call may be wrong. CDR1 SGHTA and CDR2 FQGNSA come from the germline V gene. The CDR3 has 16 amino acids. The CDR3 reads CASSLSGAGVQYEQYV. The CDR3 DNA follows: TGTGCCAGCAGCTTATCGGGGGCGGGAGTTCAATACGAGCAGTACGTC.